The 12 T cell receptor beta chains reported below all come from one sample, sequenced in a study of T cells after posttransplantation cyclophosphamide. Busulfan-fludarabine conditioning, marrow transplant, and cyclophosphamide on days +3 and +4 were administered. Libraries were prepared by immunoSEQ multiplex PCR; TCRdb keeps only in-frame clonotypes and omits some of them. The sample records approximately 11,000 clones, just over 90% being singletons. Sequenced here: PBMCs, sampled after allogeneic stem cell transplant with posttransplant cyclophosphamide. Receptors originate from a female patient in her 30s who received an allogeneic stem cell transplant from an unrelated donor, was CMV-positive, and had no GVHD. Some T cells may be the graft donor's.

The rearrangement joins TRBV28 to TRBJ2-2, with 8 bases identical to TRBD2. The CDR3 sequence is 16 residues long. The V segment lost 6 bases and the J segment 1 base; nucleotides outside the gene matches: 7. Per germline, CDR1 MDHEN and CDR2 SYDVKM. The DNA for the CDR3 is TGTGCCAGCAGACCTGGACTAGCTAGGAACACCGGGGAGCTGTTTTTT. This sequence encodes CASRPGLARNTGELFF. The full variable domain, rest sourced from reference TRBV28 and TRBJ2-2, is DVKVTQSSRYLVKRTGEKVFLECVQDMDHENMFWYRQDPGLGLRLIYFSYDVKMKEKGDIPEGYSVSREKKERFSLILESASTNQTSMYLCASRPGLARNTGELFFGEGSRLTVL.

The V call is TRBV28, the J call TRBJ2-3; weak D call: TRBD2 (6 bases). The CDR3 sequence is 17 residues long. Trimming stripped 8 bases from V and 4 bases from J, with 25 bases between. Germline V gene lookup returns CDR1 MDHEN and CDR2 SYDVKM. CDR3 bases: TGTGCCAGCCCGGCGGACGGAGCGGGTCTTTGGTCAGATACGCAGTATTTT. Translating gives CASPADGAGLWSDTQYF.

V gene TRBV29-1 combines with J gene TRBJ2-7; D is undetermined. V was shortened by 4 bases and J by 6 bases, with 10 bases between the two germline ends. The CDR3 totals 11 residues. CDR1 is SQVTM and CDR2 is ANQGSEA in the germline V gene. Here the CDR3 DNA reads TGCAGCGTTGGAGGCGTGGGCGAGCAGTACTTC. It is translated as CSVGGVGEQYF.

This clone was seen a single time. Here the CDR3 DNA reads TGTGCCAGTAGTATTAGGCGAGGAGGCAATCAGCCCCAGCATTTT. It codes for CASSIRRGGNQPQHF. The chain joins TRBV19 to TRBJ1-5; D is unclear. The CDR3 runs to 15 residues. With 3 bases removed from V and 2 bases from J, the gap between germline ends came to 11 bases. Germline V gene lookup returns CDR1 LNHDA and CDR2 SQIVND (reference sequence).

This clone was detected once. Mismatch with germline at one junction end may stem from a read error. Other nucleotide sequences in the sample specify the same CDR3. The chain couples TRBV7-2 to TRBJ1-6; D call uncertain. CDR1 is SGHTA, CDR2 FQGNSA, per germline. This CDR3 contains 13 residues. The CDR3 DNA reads TGCGCCAGCAGCTTGGGCCGTTTTGTGTCCCTCCACTTT. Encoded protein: CASSLGRFVSLHF.

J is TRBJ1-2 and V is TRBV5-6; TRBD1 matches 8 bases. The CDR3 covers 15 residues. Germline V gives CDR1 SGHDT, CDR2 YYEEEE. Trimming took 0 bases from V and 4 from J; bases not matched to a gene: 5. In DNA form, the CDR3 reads TGTGCCAGCAGCTTGGGGACAGGGCAGGCCTATGGCTACACCTTC. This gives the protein CASSLGTGQAYGYTF.

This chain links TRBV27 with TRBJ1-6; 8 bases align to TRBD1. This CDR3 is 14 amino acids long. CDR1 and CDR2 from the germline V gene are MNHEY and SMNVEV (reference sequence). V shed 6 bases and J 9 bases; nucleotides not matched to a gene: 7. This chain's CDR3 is CASSPTGGASPLHF. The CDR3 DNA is TGTGCCAGCAGCCCAACAGGGGGAGCTTCACCCCTCCACTTT.

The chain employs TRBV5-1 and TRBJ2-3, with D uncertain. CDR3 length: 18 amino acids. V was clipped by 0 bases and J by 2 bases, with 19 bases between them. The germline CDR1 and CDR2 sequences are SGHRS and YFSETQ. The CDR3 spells CASSLGVSYRISTDTQYF. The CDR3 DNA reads TGCGCCAGCAGCTTGGGGGTCTCCTACAGAATCTCCACAGATACGCAGTATTTT.

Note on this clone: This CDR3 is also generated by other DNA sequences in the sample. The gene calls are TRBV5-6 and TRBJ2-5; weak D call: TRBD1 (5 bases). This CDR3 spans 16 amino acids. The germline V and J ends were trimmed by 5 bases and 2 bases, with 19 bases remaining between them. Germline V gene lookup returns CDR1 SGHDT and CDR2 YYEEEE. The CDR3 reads CASSFRAPQIQETQYF. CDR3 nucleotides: TGTGCCAGCAGTTTCAGGGCTCCCCAAATACAAGAGACCCAGTACTTC.

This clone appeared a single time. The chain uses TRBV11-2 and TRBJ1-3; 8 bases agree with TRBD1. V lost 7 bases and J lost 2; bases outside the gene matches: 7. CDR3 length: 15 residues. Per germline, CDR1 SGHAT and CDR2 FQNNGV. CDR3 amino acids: CASTRPTGAGNTIYF. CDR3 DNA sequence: TGTGCCAGCACCAGACCGACAGGGGCTGGAAACACCATATATTTT.

The CDR3 loop is CARLERDNNEKLFF. As DNA, the CDR3 is TGTGCCAGACTCGAACGGGACAATAATGAAAAACTGTTTTTT. This sequence joins TRBV18 and TRBJ1-4; tentatively, D is TRBD1 (6 bases). V was cut by 9 bases and J by 4 bases, with 15 bases left in between. CDR3 length equals 14 residues. The germline gives CDR1 KGHSH, CDR2 LQKENI.

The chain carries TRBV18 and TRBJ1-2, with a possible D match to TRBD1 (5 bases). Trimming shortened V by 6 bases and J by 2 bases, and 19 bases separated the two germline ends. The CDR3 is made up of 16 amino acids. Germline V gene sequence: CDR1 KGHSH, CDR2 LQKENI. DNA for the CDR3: TGTGCCAGCTCGATCCGGGCGGCGCGGGGGAACTATGGCTACACCTTC. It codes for CASSIRAARGNYGYTF. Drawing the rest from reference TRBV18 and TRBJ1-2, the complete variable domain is NAGVMQNPRHLVRRRGQEARLRCSPMKGHSHVYWYRQLPEEGLKFMVYLQKENIIDESGMPKERFSAEFPKEGPSILRIQQVVRGDSAAYFCASSIRAARGNYGYTFGSGTRLTVV.